Listed here are 15 T cell receptor beta chains from one sample, sequenced in a study of shared clonotypes between healthy human individuals. Measured with immunoSEQ multiplex PCR; TCRdb has only the in-frame clones, and not every one. Of 2,500,000 or so clones listed, roughly nine tenths were seen once; the top ten hold around 0.14%. Material: naive CD4+ T cells sorted from blood. Indicated subset: CD45RA+ positively selected. The receptors derive from a man between 18 and 35 years old in good health.

The rearrangement joins TRBV6-1 to TRBJ1-4, with D possibly matching TRBD1 (5 bases). Per the germline V gene, CDR1 is MNHNS and CDR2 is SASEGT. The V gene lost 4 bases and the J gene lost 4 bases, with 13 bases spanning the gap. The CDR3 has 15 residues. The CDR3 sequence: CASSGGGQVNEKLFF. The CDR3 nucleotides read TGTGCCAGCAGTGGGGGCGGGCAGGTTAATGAAAAACTGTTTTTT.

The genes are TRBV11-2 and TRBJ1-4; 8 positions match TRBD1. This CDR3 region has 12 residues. With 3 bases clipped from V and 10 bases from J, the junction kept 1 base outside the gene matches. Per germline, CDR1 SGHAT and CDR2 FQNNGV. The CDR3 bases are TGTGCCAGCAGCTTTGACAGGGGAAAACTGTTTTTT. It yields the protein CASSFDRGKLFF.

Remarks on this clone: This same CDR3 is encoded by further DNA sequences in the sample. V is TRBV29-1 and J is TRBJ1-1, with D perhaps TRBD1 (5 bases). CDR3 length: 12 residues. The germline V gene has CDR1 SQVTM and CDR2 ANQGSEA. Trimming took off 4 bases at V and 5 bases at J, with 11 bases between the two ends. The CDR3 bases are TGCAGCGTTGTAAGGGGTAGGACTGAAGCTTTCTTT. It yields the protein CSVVRGRTEAFF.

DNA of the CDR3: TGTGCCAGCAGCCCCGCCTGGGCCGCGGACACCGGGGAGCTGTTTTTT. Translating gives CASSPAWAADTGELFF. The rearrangement links TRBV11-3 to TRBJ2-2; D unclear. The length of the CDR3 is 16 residues. Per the germline V gene, CDR1 is SGHNT and CDR2 is YENEEA. The ends were cut back, 5 bases at V and 3 bases at J, with 16 bases in the middle.

This clone was found once. The chain employs TRBV6-5 and TRBJ2-1; the match to TRBD2 covers 13 bases. J was trimmed by 9 bases and V by 2 bases; bases with no gene match: 7. CDR3 length equals 16 residues. Germline assignment: CDR1 MNHEY and CDR2 SVGAGI. CDR3 coding DNA: TGTGCCAGCAGTTACCGTGGACTAGCGGGAGCCCCTGAGCAGTTCTTC. This sequence encodes CASSYRGLAGAPEQFF.

V gene TRBV28 combines with J gene TRBJ1-2, with 10 nucleotides matching TRBD1. The trim removed 3 bases at V and 6 bases at J, leaving 4 bases unmatched. CDR3 length equals 14 residues. Germline-derived CDR1 and CDR2 are MDHEN and SYDVKM. Here the CDR3 DNA reads TGTGCCAGCAGTTTTCAGGACAGGGGGAATGGCTACACCTTC. As protein: CASSFQDRGNGYTF.

This chain joins TRBV30 and TRBJ1-3; D unclear. From germline, CDR1 is GTSNPN and CDR2 SVGIG (reference sequence). V gave up 0 bases and J gave up 8 bases, with 14 bases separating them. The CDR3 has 14 residues. The CDR3 loop reads CAWSVARTVDTIYF. CDR3 nucleotide sequence: TGTGCCTGGAGTGTTGCTCGGACTGTGGACACCATATATTTT.

The chain combines TRBV15 with TRBJ2-4; 7 bases fit TRBD2. Germline CDR1 reads LNHNV; CDR2 reads YYDKDF (reference sequence). The CDR3 is 16 residues long. V shed 4 bases and J 4 bases; nucleotides not matched to a gene: 10. The CDR3 nucleotides read TGTGCCACCAGCAACGGAATCGCCGGGGGGAAAAACATTCAGTACTTC. This gives the protein CATSNGIAGGKNIQYF. Filled out from reference TRBV15 and TRBJ2-4, the complete variable domain reads DAMVIQNPRYQVTQFGKPVTLSCSQTLNHNVMYWYQQKSSQAPKLLFHYYDKDFNNEADTPDNFQSRRPNTSFCFLDIRSPGLGDTAMYLCATSNGIAGGKNIQYFGAGTRLSVL.

As regards this clone: This sample also contains other DNA sequences that code for the same CDR3. The V gene is TRBV28, the J gene TRBJ1-5, with TRBD1 matching 9 bases. CDR1 is MDHEN and CDR2 is SYDVKM in the germline V gene. This CDR3 region has 15 residues. J gave up 7 bases and V 2 bases, and 6 bases lay outside the gene matches. The CDR3 region has the DNA TGTGCCAGCAGTTTAGGGGACAGGGAGGGCCAGCCCCAGCATTTT. It is translated as CASSLGDREGQPQHF.

This clone has just a few counts. V usage is TRBV6-6 and J usage is TRBJ1-6; D gene ambiguous. Per the germline V gene, CDR1 is MNHNY and CDR2 is SVGAGI (reference sequence). The CDR3 extends over 11 amino acids. Trimming took off 6 bases at V and 7 bases at J, with 4 bases between the two ends. The CDR3 DNA is TGTGCCAGCAGACCCAATTCACCCCTCCACTTT. It codes for CASRPNSPLHF.

The J gene is TRBJ2-3, the V gene TRBV9, with TRBD1 matching 11 bases. Unmatched junction bases numbered 13, after V lost 7 bases and J lost 6 bases. Germline CDR1 SGDLS, CDR2 YYNGEE. This CDR3 is 16 amino acids long. The chain's CDR3 is CASSPGGTGGTDTQYF. CDR3 in DNA: TGTGCCAGCTCCCCTGGTGGGACAGGGGGGACGGATACGCAGTATTTT.

The V call is TRBV7-9, the J call TRBJ1-1; 7 bases are a match to TRBD1. CDR3 size: 14 residues. After removal of 5 bases from V and 7 bases from J, the junction contained 10 bases not matched to a gene. Germline CDR1 reads SEHNR; CDR2 reads FQNEAQ (reference sequence). CDR3 amino acids: CASSARQGFDEAFF. CDR3 DNA: TGTGCCAGCAGCGCCCGACAGGGTTTCGATGAAGCTTTCTTT.

The chain combines TRBV9 with TRBJ2-1; tentative D call: TRBD2 (6 bases). Between the trimmed V and J ends, which lost 2 bases and 2 bases, there was a span of 11 bases. Germline V CDR1 and CDR2: SGDLS, YYNGEE. The CDR3 spans 15 residues. The CDR3 DNA is TGTGCCAGCAGCGTGGGAGCGGGCGCCTACAATGAGCAGTTCTTC. It codes for CASSVGAGAYNEQFF.

The rearrangement links TRBV7-9 to TRBJ2-1; 7 nucleotides agree with TRBD2. Germline V lookup: CDR1 SEHNR, CDR2 FQNEAQ (reference sequence). The CDR3 loop spans 16 amino acids. Trimming at V came to 3 bases and at J to 3 bases, leaving 8 bases not matched to a gene. The CDR3 bases are TGTGCCAGCAGCTTCCAAGGAGGGAGGGTCTACAATGAGCAGTTCTTC. Translated, it gives CASSFQGGRVYNEQFF.

Only one count was recorded for this clone. The J gene is TRBJ2-7, the V gene TRBV6-5, with 11 nucleotides matching TRBD1. This CDR3 is 15 amino acids long. CDR1 and CDR2 (germline): MNHEY, SVGAGI. The junction had 6 bases not matched to a gene; V was cut back by 5 bases and J by 3 bases. CDR3 DNA: TGTGCCAGCAGTCGGGGGGGGACAGGGGGCTACGAGCAGTACTTC. It translates to CASSRGGTGGYEQYF.